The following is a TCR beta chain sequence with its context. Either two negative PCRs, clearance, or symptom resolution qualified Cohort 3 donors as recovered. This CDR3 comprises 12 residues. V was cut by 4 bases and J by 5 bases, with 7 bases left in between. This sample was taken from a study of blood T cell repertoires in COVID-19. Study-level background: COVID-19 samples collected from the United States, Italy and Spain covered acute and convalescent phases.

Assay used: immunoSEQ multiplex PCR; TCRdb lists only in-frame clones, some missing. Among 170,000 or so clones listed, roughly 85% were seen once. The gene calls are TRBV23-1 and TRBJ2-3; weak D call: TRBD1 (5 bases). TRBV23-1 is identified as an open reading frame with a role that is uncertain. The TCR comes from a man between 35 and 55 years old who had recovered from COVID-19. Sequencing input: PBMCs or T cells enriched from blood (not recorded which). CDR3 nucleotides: TGCGCCAGCAGTCCTAGGGGAGATACGCAGTATTTT. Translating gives CASSPRGDTQYF.